This T cell receptor (beta chain) appears in the sequencing data of a study of blood T cell repertoires in COVID-19 (dated by TCRdb to the early 2020s). Background on the whole study: The collaborator samples originated in the United States, Italy and Spain and spanned the acute and convalescent phases of COVID-19. The dataset comprised deeply sampled blood TCRbeta repertoires from subjects exposed to, actively infected with, or recovered from COVID-19. The samples were drawn from two sources: the first 160 participants of the ongoing ImmuneRACE study, and approximately 1,300 subjects contributed by 6 global collaborators. Where HLA class I and class II types were available, the types were taken from metadata supplied by the sample provider, not from assay-based typing. The prospective study material was composed of cDNA or gDNA derived from T cells, B-cell-depleted T cells, or PBMCs. Sample metadata almost always included a de-identified subject ID, COVID-19 status, age in years and sex. The repertoires were made available in a free public database intended to serve as a resource for research on the immune response to SARS-CoV-2.

Reading from cysteine to phenylalanine, the CDR3 counts 15 amino acids. The sequence is cut down to CDR3 DNA, 45 bases in frame from base 1. Here V drops 3 bases and J drops 1 base, and the junction holds 2 bases not matched to any gene. CDR1 and CDR2 (SNHLY, FYNNEI) derive from the germline V gene. TCRbeta CDR3 regions were amplified from genomic DNA using the immunoSEQ Assay, a bias-controlled multiplex PCR. On the authors' methods: Nucleated cell counts per sample were estimated from amplification of reference gene primers within the assay. To quantify the absolute abundance of each unique TCRbeta CDR3 rearrangement, sequence reads were collapsed and filtered. For each sample, productive Simpson clonality was calculated as the square root of Simpson's diversity index over productive rearrangements. TCRdb stores this immuneACCESS table with in-frame sequences only. Part of the clones is absent; in the studies checked, under half of the shortfall reflects unresolved V genes, and no reason is known for the rest. The V and J calls and clone size come from that table; D and trimming were worked out from the DNA. The sample table contains fewer than 700,000 clones; only one count was recorded for 85% to 90% of them. In total, the top ten clones hold 7.5% to 9% of the sample.

Study-wide conclusions, independent of this receptor: The amount of clinical and demographic metadata varied by source and participant and was provided uncurated.

At one collaborating source in Seattle, patients were enrolled during active infection and were followed longitudinally through the course of disease. Whole blood was collected in K2EDTA tubes by collaborating institutions according to the institutions' own protocols. For TCRbeta analysis, collaborators shipped samples in one of three forms: frozen whole blood, isolated PBMCs, or DNA extracted from either of those sample types. This clone has only a few counts. The antigen it recognizes is unknown. Base qualities were left out, and no much larger clone turns up one base away. The sequence is built from TRBV2 and TRBJ1-4; 7 central bases correspond to TRBD1. Sequencing was performed on peripheral blood. The TCR comes from a woman in her fifties or sixties with COVID-19, enrolled during active disease. The CDR3 corresponds to CASSDRGKTNEKLFF. The DNA sequence is given as TGTGCCAGCAGTGACAGGGGGAAAACTAATGAAAAACTGTTTTTT.